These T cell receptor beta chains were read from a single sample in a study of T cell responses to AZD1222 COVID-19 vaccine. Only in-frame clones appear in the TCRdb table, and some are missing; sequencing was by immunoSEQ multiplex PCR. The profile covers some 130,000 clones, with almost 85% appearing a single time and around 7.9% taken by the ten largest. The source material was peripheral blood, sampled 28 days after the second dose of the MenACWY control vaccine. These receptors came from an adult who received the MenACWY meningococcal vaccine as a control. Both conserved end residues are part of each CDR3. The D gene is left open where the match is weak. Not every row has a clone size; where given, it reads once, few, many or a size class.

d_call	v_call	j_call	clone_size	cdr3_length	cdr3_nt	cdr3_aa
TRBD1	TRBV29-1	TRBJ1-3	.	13	TGCAGCGTTACTCAGGGGGCGGGAAACACCATATATTTT	CSVTQGAGNTIYF
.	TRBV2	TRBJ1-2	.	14	TGTGCCAGCAGACTGGGCAGGGTAAACTATGGCTACACCTTC	CASRLGRVNYGYTF
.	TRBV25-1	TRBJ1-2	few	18	TGTGCCAGCAGTGAATTTGGTGGGCCCAGGGTAGGGTTTAATGGCTACACCTTC	CASSEFGGPRVGFNGYTF
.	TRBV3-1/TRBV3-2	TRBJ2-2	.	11	TGTGCCAGCAGGGTAAGCGGGGAGCTGTTTTTT	CASRVSGELFF
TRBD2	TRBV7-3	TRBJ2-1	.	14	TGTGCCAGCAGGATGGAGGGAGGGGTAAATGAGCAGTTCTTC	CASRMEGGVNEQFF
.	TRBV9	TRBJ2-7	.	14	TGTGCCAGCAGCGTTGCCTCCGGCTCCTACGAGCAGTACTTC	CASSVASGSYEQYF
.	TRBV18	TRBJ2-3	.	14	TGTGCCAGCTCACCAATGGGGGCGCTGGATACGCAGTATTTT	CASSPMGALDTQYF
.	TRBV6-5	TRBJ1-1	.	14	TGTGCCGGTGGGGCCGGGGGTCTGGGAACTGAAGCTTTCTTT	CAGGAGGLGTEAFF
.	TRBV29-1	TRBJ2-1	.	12	TGCAGCGTTGAAGAGTGGTACAATGAGCAGTTCTTC	CSVEEWYNEQFF
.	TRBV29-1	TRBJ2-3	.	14	TGCAGCGTTCGGAAGGAGCCTCAAACAGATACGCAGTATTTT	CSVRKEPQTDTQYF
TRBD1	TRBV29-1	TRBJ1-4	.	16	TGCAGCGTTGGGGGACCCGGGGGACAGGGTCGGGAAAAACTGTTTTTT	CSVGGPGGQGREKLFF
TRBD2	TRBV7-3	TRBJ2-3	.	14	TGTGCCAGCAGTTTCTTAGGGGAGGGAGATACGCAGTATTTT	CASSFLGEGDTQYF
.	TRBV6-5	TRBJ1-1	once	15	TGTGCCAGCAGTAGACAGGCGGTAATGAACACTGAAGCTTTCTTT	CASSRQAVMNTEAFF
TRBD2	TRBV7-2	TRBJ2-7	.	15	TGTGCCAGCAGCCCGGAGCGGGAGCGATCCTACGAGCAGTACTTC	CASSPERERSYEQYF
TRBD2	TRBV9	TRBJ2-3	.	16	TGTGCCAGCAGCACTAGCGGGGGGTCCTACACAGATACGCAGTATTTT	CASSTSGGSYTDTQYF
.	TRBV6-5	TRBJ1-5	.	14	TGTGCCAGCAGCCAAGACAGCAGCAATCAGCCCCAGCATTTT	CASSQDSSNQPQHF
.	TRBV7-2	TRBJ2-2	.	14	TGTGCCAGCAGCTCACAAACGGGACCCGGGGAGCTGTTTTTT	CASSSQTGPGELFF
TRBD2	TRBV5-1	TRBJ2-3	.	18	TGCGCCAGCAGGTCCGGGACTAGCGGGGGGGCTGGCACAGATACGCAGTATTTT	CASRSGTSGGAGTDTQYF
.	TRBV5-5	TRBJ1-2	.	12	TGTGCCAGCAGCCAGTCGAACTATGGCTACACCTTC	CASSQSNYGYTF
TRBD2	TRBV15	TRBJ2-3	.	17	TGTGCCACCAGCAGAGTACCAGCGGGGGCTAGCACAGATACGCAGTATTTT	CATSRVPAGASTDTQYF
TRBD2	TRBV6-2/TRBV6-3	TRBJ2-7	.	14	TGTGCCAGCACCCCTCACCTAGCGGGAAACGAGCAGTACTTC	CASTPHLAGNEQYF
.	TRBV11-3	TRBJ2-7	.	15	TGTGCCAGCAGCGGCTACACCCGTGCGGAGTACGAGCAGTACTTC	CASSGYTRAEYEQYF
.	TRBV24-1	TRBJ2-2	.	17	TGTGCCACCAGTGATCAGAACAGGGATACGAACACCGGGGAGCTGTTTTTT	CATSDQNRDTNTGELFF
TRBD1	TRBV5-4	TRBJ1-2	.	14	TGTGCCAGCAGCTTGATTACAGGGGGCAGAGGCTACACCTTC	CASSLITGGRGYTF
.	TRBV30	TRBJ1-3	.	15	TGTGCCTGGTCCCGGGACTCGGGCTCTGGAAACACCATATATTTT	CAWSRDSGSGNTIYF
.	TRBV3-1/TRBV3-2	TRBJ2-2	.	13	TGTGCCAGCAGCCCAGCCCGCACCGGGGAGCTGTTTTTT	CASSPARTGELFF
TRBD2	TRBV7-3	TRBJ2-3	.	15	TGTGCCAGCAGCTATATAGCGGGAAGCACAGATACGCAGTATTTT	CASSYIAGSTDTQYF
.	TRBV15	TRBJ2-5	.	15	TGTGCCACCAGCGCACTGAGGCTATCGGGGGAGACCCAGTACTTC	CATSALRLSGETQYF
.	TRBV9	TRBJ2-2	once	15	TGTGCCAGCAGCGTAGCCAAGAGGAGCACCGGGGAGCTGTTTTTT	CASSVAKRSTGELFF
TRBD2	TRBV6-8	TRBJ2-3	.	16	TGTGCCAGCAGCACAACTCTAGCGGGGGAGCCAGATACGCAGTATTTT	CASSTTLAGEPDTQYF
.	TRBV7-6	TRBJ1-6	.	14	TGTGCCAGCAGCCGAACTGGGGATAATTCACCCCTCCACTTT	CASSRTGDNSPLHF
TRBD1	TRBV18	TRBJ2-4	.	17	TGTGCCAGCTCAAACCCCGGACAGGGGGCACACACAACCATTCAGTACTTC	CASSNPGQGAHTTIQYF
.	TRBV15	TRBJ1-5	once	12	TGTGCCACCGGGCAGGTAAATCAGCCCCAGCATTTT	CATGQVNQPQHF
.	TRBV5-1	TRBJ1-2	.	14	TGCGCCAGCAGCCCGGGGACTCTCCCCGTGGGCTACACCTTC	CASSPGTLPVGYTF
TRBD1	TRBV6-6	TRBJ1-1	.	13	TGTGCCAGCAGTAGTACAGGGGGCACTGAAGCTTTCTTT	CASSSTGGTEAFF
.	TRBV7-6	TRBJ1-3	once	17	TGTGCCAGCAGCTTAGCGGCAGGCGGAGGCCCTGGAAACACCATATATTTT	CASSLAAGGGPGNTIYF
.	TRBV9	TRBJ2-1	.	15	TGTGCCAGCAGCGTAGACGGGAGAGGGTACAATGAGCAGTTCTTC	CASSVDGRGYNEQFF
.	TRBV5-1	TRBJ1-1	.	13	TGCGCCAGCCAGACAGGCCAAAGAAGTGAAGCTTTCTTT	CASQTGQRSEAFF
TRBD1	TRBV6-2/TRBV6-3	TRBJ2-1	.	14	TGTGCCAGCAGTGCAGGGGGCTCCTACAATGAGCAGTTCTTC	CASSAGGSYNEQFF
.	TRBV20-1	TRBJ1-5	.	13	TGCAGTGCTGGTGGGGGGCAGGGTCAGCCCCAGCATTTT	CSAGGGQGQPQHF
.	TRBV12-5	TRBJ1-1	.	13	TGTGCTAGTGGCAGGGACCTGAACACTGAAGCTTTCTTT	CASGRDLNTEAFF
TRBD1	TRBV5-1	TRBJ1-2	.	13	TGCGCCAGCAGCACCGGACAGGGCAGTGGCTACACCTTC	CASSTGQGSGYTF
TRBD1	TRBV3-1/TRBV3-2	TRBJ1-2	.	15	TGTGCCAGCAGCCACCTGGGGACAGGGTATAATGGCTACACCTTC	CASSHLGTGYNGYTF
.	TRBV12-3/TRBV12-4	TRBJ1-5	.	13	TGTGCCAGCGTAAGGGGGAATTATCAGCCCCAGCATTTT	CASVRGNYQPQHF
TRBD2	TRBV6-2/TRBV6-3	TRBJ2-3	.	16	TGTGCCAGCAGCCCCAGGACTAGCGGGAGCACAGATACGCAGTATTTT	CASSPRTSGSTDTQYF
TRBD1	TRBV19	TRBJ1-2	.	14	TGTGCCAGTAGTATGGGACAGGGGAACTATGGCTACACCTTC	CASSMGQGNYGYTF
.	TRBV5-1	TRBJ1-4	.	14	TGCGCCAGCAGCTTAGAACAAACTAATGAAAAACTGTTTTTT	CASSLEQTNEKLFF